The 20 T cell receptor beta chains reported below all come from one sample, sequenced in a study of response to subunit inactivated influenza vaccine. MiXCR, applied by TCRdb to the RT-PCR reads, yields one record per CDR3 protein. The table shows under 800,000 distinct CDR3 sequences, with roughly 14% occurring only once. The source was PBMCs from blood, collected roughly 2 weeks before vaccination. These receptor sequences come from a man aged 50-60 years who received an inactivated influenza vaccine.

The CDR3 DNA follows: TGTGCCAGCAGACAGACCACAGGGAACACTGAAGCTTTCTTT. Translation gives CASRQTTGNTEAFF. This sequence joins TRBV12-3 or TRBV12-4 and TRBJ1-1; a possible D gene is TRBD1 (5 bases). V dropped 6 bases and J dropped 1 base, with 12 bases sitting between them. This CDR3 spans 14 amino acids.

The CDR3 DNA reads TGTGCCAGCAGTCTTAACCTATACGAGCAGTACTTC. Translated: CASSLNLYEQYF. V gene TRBV28 combines with J gene TRBJ2-7; unclear D gene. There are 12 residues in the CDR3. CDR1 and CDR2 from the germline V gene are MDHEN and SYDVKM. Trimming removed 5 bases from V and 4 bases from J, with 9 bases in between.

This clonotype was seen at least ten times. The chain carries TRBV12-3 or TRBV12-4 and TRBJ1-2; the D gene is possibly TRBD1 (5 bases). The CDR3 consists of 13 residues. The germline V and J ends were trimmed by 0 bases and 9 bases, with 11 bases remaining between them. CDR3 nucleotides: TGTGCCAGCAGTTTAGCGCAGGGTTTGAGCTACACCTTC. Amino acid sequence: CASSLAQGLSYTF.

The chain carries TRBV20-1 and TRBJ1-5; 7 positions match TRBD1. Germline V gene lookup returns CDR1 DFQATT and CDR2 SNEGSKA (reference sequence). J lost 5 bases, V lost 6 bases, and 7 bases had no gene match. The CDR3 runs 13 residues. The CDR3 region has the DNA TGCAGTGCGGGCGACAGGGCCTATCAGCCCCAGCATTTT. Translated: CSAGDRAYQPQHF.

This clonotype appeared a few times. The rearrangement uses TRBV20-1 and TRBJ2-2, with 14 bases aligning to TRBD2. The trim removed 6 bases at V and 4 bases at J, leaving 16 bases unmatched. CDR3 length equals 19 residues. Per the germline V gene, CDR1 is DFQATT and CDR2 is SNEGSKA (reference sequence). The CDR3 loop reads CSATNPTRTSGGITGELFF. The CDR3 region has the DNA TGCAGTGCCACGAACCCTACGAGGACTAGCGGGGGGATCACCGGGGAGCTGTTTTTT.

The genes are TRBV30 and TRBJ1-3; D gene ambiguous. V lost 4 bases to trimming and J lost 0 bases, with 7 bases between them. This CDR3 contains 13 residues. In germline, CDR1 is GTSNPN, CDR2 SVGIG (reference sequence). CDR3 DNA sequence: TGTGCCTGGAAGGAGCGCTCTGGAAACACCATATATTTT. Residues: CAWKERSGNTIYF.

V is TRBV27 and J is TRBJ2-1; 10 bases are shared with TRBD1. The CDR3 runs 15 residues. J was trimmed by 4 bases and V by 4 bases; bases with no gene match: 4. Germline V lookup: CDR1 MNHEY, CDR2 SMNVEV (reference sequence). The DNA for the CDR3 is TGTGCCAGCAGTTCCGGGACAGGGGTTTACAATGAGCAGTTCTTC. Encoded protein: CASSSGTGVYNEQFF.

This clonotype showed up many times. The chain has TRBV7-9 and TRBJ2-1, with D possibly TRBD1 on 5 matching bases. Trimming cost V 5 bases and J 0 bases, with 11 bases left between them. Per germline, CDR1 SEHNR and CDR2 FQNEAQ (reference sequence). CDR3 length equals 15 residues. Written as DNA, the CDR3 is TGTGCCAGCAGCGGGCAGGGTGGCTCCTACAATGAGCAGTTCTTC. It encodes CASSGQGGSYNEQFF. Filled out from reference TRBV7-9 and TRBJ2-1, the complete variable domain reads DTGVSQNPRHKITKRGQNVTFRCDPISEHNRLYWYRQTLGQGPEFLTYFQNEAQLEKSRLLSDRFSAERPKGSFSTLEIQRTEQGDSAMYLCASSGQGGSYNEQFFGPGTRLTVL.

This chain links TRBV6-2 or TRBV6-3 with TRBJ2-5; TRBD2 agrees at 8 bases. Looked up from germline, CDR1 is MNHEY and CDR2 is SVGEGT. This CDR3 contains 18 residues. V shed 2 bases, J shed 4 bases, and the junction held 15 bases outside the gene matches. In nucleotides, the CDR3 is TGTGCCAGCAGTTACGTGTTAGCGGGGATCCGGATGAGAGAGACCCAGTACTTC. It encodes CASSYVLAGIRMRETQYF.

A few counts support this clonotype. This rearrangement joins TRBV6-1 to TRBJ2-1; 9 nucleotides match TRBD2. The germline gives CDR1 MNHNS, CDR2 SASEGT. J was trimmed by 9 bases and V by 4 bases; bases with no gene match: 7. The CDR3 is 14 residues long. CDR3 coding DNA: TGTGCCAGCAGTGGTCTAGCGGGAATGGGTGAGCAGTTCTTC. It yields the protein CASSGLAGMGEQFF.

This clonotype was seen only a few times. Here the CDR3 DNA reads TGCGCCAGCAGCCGAATAAGAGGTGAAGAGACCCAGTACTTC. This sequence encodes CASSRIRGEETQYF. V gene TRBV4-3 combines with J gene TRBJ2-5; D call uncertain. V lost 4 bases and J lost 3, with 12 bases in between. Germline CDR1 LGHNA, CDR2 YSLEER. The length of the CDR3 is 14 residues.

In its sample, this clonotype was seen a few times. This chain connects TRBV20-1 to TRBJ2-7; 7 bases map to TRBD1. CDR1 is DFQATT and CDR2 is SNEGSKA in the germline V gene (reference sequence). This CDR3 contains 14 residues. Germline trimming cut 6 bases from V and 5 bases from J; bases unmatched to any gene: 13. CDR3 coding DNA: TGCAGTGCCCACGGACAGGTCCCAACGGACGAGCAGTACTTC. Protein product: CSAHGQVPTDEQYF.

Many counts were recorded for this clonotype. The chain employs TRBV7-2 and TRBJ2-4; 8 bases agree with TRBD1. The V gene end was trimmed by 4 bases and the J gene end by 8 bases; junction bases not matched to a gene: 7. CDR3 length equals 14 residues. Per the germline V gene, CDR1 is SGHTA and CDR2 is FQGNSA. This CDR3 is CASSSRRGQHIQYF. The CDR3 DNA follows: TGTGCCAGCAGCTCGCGCAGGGGGCAACACATTCAGTACTTC.

This chain uses TRBV12-3 or TRBV12-4 with TRBJ2-1; no firm D call. CDR3 size: 13 residues. The V end lost 3 bases, the J end lost 6 bases, and 9 bases lay between the germline ends. The CDR3 DNA sequence: TGTGCCAGCAGTTTTTCAATGGGCAATGAGCAGTTCTTC. This gives the protein CASSFSMGNEQFF.

V gene TRBV6-5 combines with J gene TRBJ2-7; TRBD2 aligns across 10 bases. CDR1 and CDR2 from the germline V gene are MNHEY and SVGAGI. The CDR3 contains 14 residues. V was pared by 4 bases and J by 4 bases, with 4 bases of the junction left unmatched. In DNA, the CDR3 is TGTGCCAGCAGTTCCGCTAGCGGGGGTTACGAGCAGTACTTC. Residues: CASSSASGGYEQYF.

This clonotype was observed a handful of times. DNA of the CDR3: TGTGCCAGCAGCAAAATCCGGGACAGCCCTGGCTATGGCTACACCTTC. Translated: CASSKIRDSPGYGYTF. The chain is built from TRBV7-9 and TRBJ1-2; 7 nucleotides line up with TRBD1. The CDR3 has 16 residues. The V and J ends lost 5 bases and 4 bases, in that order; junction bases with no gene match: 13. The germline V gene encodes CDR1 SEHNR and CDR2 FQNEAQ (reference sequence).

This clonotype was recorded a few times. The rearrangement uses TRBV7-2 and TRBJ2-7; TRBD2 aligns across 11 bases. This CDR3 has 15 residues. CDR1 is SGHTA, CDR2 FQGNSA, per germline. V was clipped by 6 bases and J by 2 bases; unmatched bases: 6. CDR3 residues: CASRRDSGGAYEQYF. The CDR3 DNA reads as TGTGCCAGCAGACGGGATAGCGGGGGGGCCTACGAGCAGTACTTC.

In this sample, this clonotype turned up a few times. The V and J genes are TRBV4-2 and TRBJ2-5; either TRBD1 or TRBD2 may fit D (7 bases each). CDR3 length: 16 residues. In germline, CDR1 is LGHNA, CDR2 YNFKEQ. V was shortened by 4 bases and J by 4 bases, with 19 bases between the two germline ends. CDR3 nucleotide sequence: TGTGCCAGCAGCCCCAGGGGGGGGCAATCAGGAGAGACCCAGTACTTC. Translated, it gives CASSPRGGQSGETQYF.

Notes on this clonotype: A much larger clone sits a single nucleotide away, making a read error possible. The rearrangement uses TRBV28 and TRBJ2-5; either TRBD1 or TRBD2 may supply D (5 bases each). V gave up 8 bases and J gave up 7 bases, with 11 bases separating them. CDR3 length: 11 residues. From germline, CDR1 is MDHEN and CDR2 SYDVKM. CDR3 DNA sequence: TGTGCCAGCGGTCTGAGGGGGACCCAGTACTTC. Protein: CASGLRGTQYF. Drawing the rest from reference TRBV28 and TRBJ2-5, the complete variable domain is DVKVTQSSRYLVKRTGEKVFLECVQDMDHENMFWYRQDPGLGLRLIYFSYDVKMKEKGDIPEGYSVSREKKERFSLILESASTNQTSMYLCASGLRGTQYFGPGTRLLVL.

The rearrangement links TRBV7-2 to TRBJ1-4; no reliable D call. CDR3 size: 16 residues. The V gene lost 3 bases and the J gene lost 3 bases, with 14 bases spanning the gap. Germline V gene data show CDR1 as SGHTA and CDR2 as FQGNSA. The chain's CDR3 is CASSFSNRNSNEKLFF. The CDR3 DNA reads as TGTGCCAGCAGCTTCTCAAACAGAAATTCTAATGAAAAACTGTTTTTT. The variable domain in full, with the rest retrieved from reference TRBV7-2 and TRBJ1-4, is GAGVSQSPSNKVTEKGKDVELRCDPISGHTALYWYRQSLGQGLEFLIYFQGNSAPDKSGLPSDRFSAERTGGSVSTLTIQRTQQEDSAVYLCASSFSNRNSNEKLFFGSGTQLSVL.